These 4 T cell receptor beta chains were all obtained from the same sample, sequenced in a study of post-analysis software for immune sequencing data (dated by TCRdb to the mid-2010s). Broad study findings and their caveats: Patients showed significantly higher frequencies than controls for about 5 TRBV segments, among them TRBV5-6, TRBV5-1 and TRBV20-1.

The antigens these receptors bind are not known. The library was built by means of PCR. Sequencing took place on an Illumina HiSeq 2500. To reduce PCR and sequencing biases, unique molecular identifiers were built into the TCR beta cDNA libraries. Using fastp trimming at Q25 and MiXCR clonotype assembly, TCRdb reanalyzed the public sequencing data and kept in-frame beta chains. Every entry covers one CDR3 protein and lists the most common genes and DNA from its rows. This sample lists roughly 540,000 distinct CDR3 sequences; roughly 34% were detected once. The top ten clonotypes cover approximately 6% of the sample. The sample comprised blood. The receptors were gathered from a girl younger than 18 with multiple sclerosis.

A word on this clonotype: The germline gene is not matched at one end of the junction; a read error may be the cause. The CDR3 bases are TGTGCCAGCAGTGCGGTACAGGGCTCTGGAAACACCGTATATTTT. It specifies CASSAVQGSGNTVYF. This rearrangement joins TRBV2 to TRBJ1-3; TRBD1 might be the D (6 bases). There are 15 residues in the CDR3. Germline V gene data show CDR1 as SNHLY and CDR2 as FYNNEI.

This clonotype showed up just a few times. This sequence joins TRBV13 and TRBJ1-2, with a tentative D call TRBD1 (5 bases). V was clipped by 3 bases and J by 4 bases, with 9 bases between them. This CDR3 has 13 residues. The germline V gene has CDR1 PRHDT and CDR2 FYEKMQ (reference sequence). CDR3 protein: CASSFTGRYGYTF. In DNA form, the CDR3 reads TGTGCCAGCAGCTTCACAGGCCGCTATGGCTACACCTTC.

V gene TRBV6-5 combines with J gene TRBJ1-2, with D tentatively TRBD1 (6 bases). The CDR3 spans 15 residues. Germline V CDR1 and CDR2: MNHEY, SVGAGI. V shed 7 bases and J shed 7 bases, with 22 bases lying between them. CDR3 in amino acids: CASIRGPGHPGGYTF. The CDR3 DNA reads as TGTGCCAGCATCCGGGGCCCGGGACACCCGGGTGGCTACACCTTC.

In this sample, this clonotype turned up many times. This chain links TRBV5-1 with TRBJ2-3; D unclear. V lost 1 base and J lost 4, with 10 bases in between. CDR3 size: 14 residues. Germline CDR1 SGHRS, CDR2 YFSETQ. The CDR3 protein is CASSLSSSADTQYF. The DNA for the CDR3 is TGCGCCAGCAGCTTGTCCAGCAGCGCAGATACGCAGTATTTT.